The clone carrying this TCR beta chain was picked up one time. This entry belongs to a study of long-term antiretroviral therapy in people with HIV. The germline V and J ends were trimmed by 2 bases and 2 bases, with 12 bases remaining between them. The V gene's germline CDR1 is MNHEY and CDR2 SVGAGI. CDR3 length: 15 amino acids. The authors ran the immunoSEQ assay, v3.0, at survey level. TCRdb's copy holds only in-frame clones and misses some; the assay was immunoSEQ multiplex PCR. The table shows 35,000 to 45,000 clones, with 82% occurring only once. This sample comprised unsorted PBMCs, obtained 0.3 years after starting antiretroviral therapy. The clonotype originates from a man aged 18-30 years with HIV. The rearrangement links TRBV6-5 to TRBJ1-2; weak D call: TRBD1 (6 bases). CDR3 loop: CASSYLNTGNYGYTF. The CDR3 DNA follows: TGTGCCAGCAGTTACCTCAACACAGGGAACTATGGCTACACCTTC.